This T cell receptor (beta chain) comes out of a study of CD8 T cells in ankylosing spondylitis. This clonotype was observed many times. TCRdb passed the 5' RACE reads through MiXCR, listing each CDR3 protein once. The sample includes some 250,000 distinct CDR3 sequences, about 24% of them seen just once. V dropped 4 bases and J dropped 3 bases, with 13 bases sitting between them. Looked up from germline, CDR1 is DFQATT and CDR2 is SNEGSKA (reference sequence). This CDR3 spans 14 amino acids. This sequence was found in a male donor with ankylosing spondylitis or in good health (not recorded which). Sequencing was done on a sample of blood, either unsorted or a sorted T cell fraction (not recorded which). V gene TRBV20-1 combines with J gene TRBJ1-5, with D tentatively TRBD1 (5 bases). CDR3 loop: CSAIRRGFNQPQHF. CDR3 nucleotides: TGCAGTGCTATCCGTCGGGGCTTCAATCAGCCCCAGCATTTT.